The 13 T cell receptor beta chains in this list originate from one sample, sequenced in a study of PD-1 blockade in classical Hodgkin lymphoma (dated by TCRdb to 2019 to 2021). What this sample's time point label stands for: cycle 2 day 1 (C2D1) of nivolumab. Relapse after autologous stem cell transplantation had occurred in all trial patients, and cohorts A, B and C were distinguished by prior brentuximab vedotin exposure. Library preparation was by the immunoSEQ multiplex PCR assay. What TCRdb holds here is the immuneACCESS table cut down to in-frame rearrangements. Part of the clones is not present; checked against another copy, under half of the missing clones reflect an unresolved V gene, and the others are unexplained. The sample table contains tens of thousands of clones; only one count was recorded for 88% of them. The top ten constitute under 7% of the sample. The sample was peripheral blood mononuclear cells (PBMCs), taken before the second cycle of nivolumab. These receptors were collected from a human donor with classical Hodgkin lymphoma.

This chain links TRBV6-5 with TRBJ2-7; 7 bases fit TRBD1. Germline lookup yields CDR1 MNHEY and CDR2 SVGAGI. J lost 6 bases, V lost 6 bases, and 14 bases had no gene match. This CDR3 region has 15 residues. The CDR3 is CASRSGGQARGEQYF. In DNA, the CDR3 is TGTGCCAGCAGGTCAGGAGGACAGGCCCGCGGCGAGCAGTACTTC.

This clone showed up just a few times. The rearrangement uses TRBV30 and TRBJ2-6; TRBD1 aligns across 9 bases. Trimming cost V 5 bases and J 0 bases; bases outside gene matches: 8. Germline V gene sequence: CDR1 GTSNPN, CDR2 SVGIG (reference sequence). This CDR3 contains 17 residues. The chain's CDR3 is CAWLRDRVLSGANVLTF. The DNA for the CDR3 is TGTGCCTGGTTAAGGGACAGGGTCCTCTCTGGGGCCAACGTCCTGACTTTC.

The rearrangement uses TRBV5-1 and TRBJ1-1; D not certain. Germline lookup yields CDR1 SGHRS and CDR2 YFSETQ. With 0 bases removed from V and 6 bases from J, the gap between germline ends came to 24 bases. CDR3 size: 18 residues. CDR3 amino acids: CASSLALGISEVDAEAFF. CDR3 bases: TGCGCCAGCAGCTTGGCATTAGGGATCTCGGAAGTAGACGCTGAAGCTTTCTTT. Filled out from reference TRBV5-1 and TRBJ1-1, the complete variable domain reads KAGVTQTPRYLIKTRGQQVTLSCSPISGHRSVSWYQQTPGQGLQFLFEYFSETQRNKGNFPGRFSGRQFSNSRSEMNVSTLELGDSALYLCASSLALGISEVDAEAFFGQGTRLTVV.

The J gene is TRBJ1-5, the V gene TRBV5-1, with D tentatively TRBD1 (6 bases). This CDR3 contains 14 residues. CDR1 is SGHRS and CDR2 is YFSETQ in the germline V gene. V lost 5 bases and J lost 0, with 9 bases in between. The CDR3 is CASRADSSNQPQHF. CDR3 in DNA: TGCGCCAGCAGGGCGGACAGTAGCAATCAGCCCCAGCATTTT.

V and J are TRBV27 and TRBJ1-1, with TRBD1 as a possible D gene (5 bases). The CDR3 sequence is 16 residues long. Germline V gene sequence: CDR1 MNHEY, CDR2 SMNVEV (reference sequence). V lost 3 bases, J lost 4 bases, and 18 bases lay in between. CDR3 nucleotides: TGTGCCAGCAGTTTCCAAACAGTCGAAGGGACCACTGAAGCTTTCTTT. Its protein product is CASSFQTVEGTTEAFF.

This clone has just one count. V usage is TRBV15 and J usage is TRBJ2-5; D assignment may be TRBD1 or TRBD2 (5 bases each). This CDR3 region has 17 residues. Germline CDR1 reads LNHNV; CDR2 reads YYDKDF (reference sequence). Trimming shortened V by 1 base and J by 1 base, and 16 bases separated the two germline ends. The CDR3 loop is CATSRGLKGPLQETQYF. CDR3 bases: TGTGCCACCAGCAGAGGCCTAAAGGGACCACTCCAAGAGACCCAGTACTTC.

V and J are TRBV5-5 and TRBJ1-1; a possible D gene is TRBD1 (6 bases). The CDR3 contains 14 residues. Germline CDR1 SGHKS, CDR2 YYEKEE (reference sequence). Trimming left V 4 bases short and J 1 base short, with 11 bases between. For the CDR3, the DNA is TGTGCCAGCAGCCTAGGACAGCCGAACACTGAAGCTTTCTTT. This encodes CASSLGQPNTEAFF.

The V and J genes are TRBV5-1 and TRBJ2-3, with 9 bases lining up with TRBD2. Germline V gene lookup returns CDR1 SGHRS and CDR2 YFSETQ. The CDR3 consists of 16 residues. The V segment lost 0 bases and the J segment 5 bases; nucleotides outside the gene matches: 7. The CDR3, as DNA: TGCGCCAGCAGCTTGGTAGGCGGGGGGGCAGGAGATACGCAGTATTTT. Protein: CASSLVGGGAGDTQYF.

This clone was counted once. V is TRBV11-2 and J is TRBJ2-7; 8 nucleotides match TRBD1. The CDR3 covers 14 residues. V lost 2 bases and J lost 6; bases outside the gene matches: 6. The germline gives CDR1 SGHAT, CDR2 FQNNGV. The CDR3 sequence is CASSLNAGGLEQYF. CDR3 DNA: TGTGCCAGCAGCTTAAACGCAGGGGGCCTCGAGCAGTACTTC.

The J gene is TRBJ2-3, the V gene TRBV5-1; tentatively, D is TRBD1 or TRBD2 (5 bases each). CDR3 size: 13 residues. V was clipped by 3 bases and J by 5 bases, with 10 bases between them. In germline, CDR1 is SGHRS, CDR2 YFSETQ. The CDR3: CASSSRGKDTQYF. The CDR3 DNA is TGCGCCAGCAGCTCACGGGGCAAAGATACGCAGTATTTT.

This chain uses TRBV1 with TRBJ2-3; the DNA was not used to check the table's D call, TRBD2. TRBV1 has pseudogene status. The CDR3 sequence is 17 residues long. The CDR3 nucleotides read TGCACCAGCAGCCCCCAACTAGCGGGGACTCTCACAGATACGCAGTATTTT. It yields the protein CTSSPQLAGTLTDTQYF.

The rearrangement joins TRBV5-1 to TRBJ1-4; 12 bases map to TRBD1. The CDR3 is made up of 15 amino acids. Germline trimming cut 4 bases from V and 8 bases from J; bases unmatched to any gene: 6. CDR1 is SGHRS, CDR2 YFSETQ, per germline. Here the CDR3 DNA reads TGCGCCAGCAGCAGGGACAGGGGGCAGGCCGAAAAACTGTTTTTT. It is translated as CASSRDRGQAEKLFF.

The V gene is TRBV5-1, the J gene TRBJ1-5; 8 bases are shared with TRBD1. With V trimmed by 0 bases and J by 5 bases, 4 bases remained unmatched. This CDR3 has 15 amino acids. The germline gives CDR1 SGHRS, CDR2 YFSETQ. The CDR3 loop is CASSLGQGADQPQHF. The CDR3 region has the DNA TGCGCCAGCAGCTTGGGTCAGGGGGCAGATCAGCCCCAGCATTTT. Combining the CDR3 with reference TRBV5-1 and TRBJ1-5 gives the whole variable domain KAGVTQTPRYLIKTRGQQVTLSCSPISGHRSVSWYQQTPGQGLQFLFEYFSETQRNKGNFPGRFSGRQFSNSRSEMNVSTLELGDSALYLCASSLGQGADQPQHFGDGTRLSIL.